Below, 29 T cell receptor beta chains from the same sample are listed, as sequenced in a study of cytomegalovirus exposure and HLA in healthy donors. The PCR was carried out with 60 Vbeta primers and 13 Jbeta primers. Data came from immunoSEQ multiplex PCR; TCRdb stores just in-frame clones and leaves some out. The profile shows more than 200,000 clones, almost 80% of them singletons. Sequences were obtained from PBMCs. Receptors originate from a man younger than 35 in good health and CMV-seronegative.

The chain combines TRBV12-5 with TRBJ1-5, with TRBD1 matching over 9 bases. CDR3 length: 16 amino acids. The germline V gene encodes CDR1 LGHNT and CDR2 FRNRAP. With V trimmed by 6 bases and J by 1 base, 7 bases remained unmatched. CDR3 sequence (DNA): TGTGCTAGTGGATGGACAGGGGATGGAAGCAATCAGCCCCAGCATTTT. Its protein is CASGWTGDGSNQPQHF.

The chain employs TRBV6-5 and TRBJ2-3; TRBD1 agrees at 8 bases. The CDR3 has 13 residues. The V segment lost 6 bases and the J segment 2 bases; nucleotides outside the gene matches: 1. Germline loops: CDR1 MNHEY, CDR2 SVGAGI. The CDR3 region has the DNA TGTGCCAGCAGCCAGGGGGCCACAGATACGCAGTATTTT. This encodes CASSQGATDTQYF.

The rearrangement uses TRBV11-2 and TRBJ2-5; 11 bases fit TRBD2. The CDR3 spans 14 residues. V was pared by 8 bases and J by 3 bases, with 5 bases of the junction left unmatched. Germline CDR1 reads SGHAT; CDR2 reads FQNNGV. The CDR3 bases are TGTGCCAGCCTAGGGACTAGCGGCGAAGAGACCCAGTACTTC. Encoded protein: CASLGTSGEETQYF.

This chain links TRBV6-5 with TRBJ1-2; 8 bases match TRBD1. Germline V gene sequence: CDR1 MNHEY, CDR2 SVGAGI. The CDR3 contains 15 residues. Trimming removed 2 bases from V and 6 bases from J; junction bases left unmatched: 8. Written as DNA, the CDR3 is TGTGCCAGCAGTTACGGGAGACAGGGGTACGATGGCTACACCTTC. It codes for CASSYGRQGYDGYTF.

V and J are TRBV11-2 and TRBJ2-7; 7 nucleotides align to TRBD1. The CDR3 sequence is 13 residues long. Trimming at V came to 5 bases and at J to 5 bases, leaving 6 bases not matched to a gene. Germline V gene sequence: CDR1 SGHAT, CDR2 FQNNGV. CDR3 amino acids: CASSLSGQHEQYF. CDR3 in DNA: TGTGCCAGCAGCCTATCGGGACAGCACGAGCAGTACTTC. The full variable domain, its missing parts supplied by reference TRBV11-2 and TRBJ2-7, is EAGVAQSPRYKIIEKRQSVAFWCNPISGHATLYWYQQILGQGPKLLIQFQNNGVVDDSQLPKDRFSAERLKGVDSTLKIQPAKLEDSAVYLCASSLSGQHEQYFGPGTRLTVT.

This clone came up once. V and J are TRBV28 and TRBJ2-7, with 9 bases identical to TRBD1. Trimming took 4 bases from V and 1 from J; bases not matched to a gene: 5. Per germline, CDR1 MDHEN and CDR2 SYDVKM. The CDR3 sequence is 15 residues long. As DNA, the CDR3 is TGTGCCAGCAGTTCGCTGGGACAGGGTTCCTACGAGCAGTACTTC. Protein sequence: CASSSLGQGSYEQYF.

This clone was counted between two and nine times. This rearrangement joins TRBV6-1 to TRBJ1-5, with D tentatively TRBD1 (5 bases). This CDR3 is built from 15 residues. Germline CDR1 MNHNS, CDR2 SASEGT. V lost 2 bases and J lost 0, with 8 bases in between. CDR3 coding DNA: TGTGCCAGCAGTGAAATAGGGGTTAGCAATCAGCCCCAGCATTTT. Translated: CASSEIGVSNQPQHF.

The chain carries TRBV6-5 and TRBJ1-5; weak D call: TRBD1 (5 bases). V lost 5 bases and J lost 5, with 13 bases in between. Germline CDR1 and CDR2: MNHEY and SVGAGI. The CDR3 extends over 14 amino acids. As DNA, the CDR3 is TGTGCCAGCAGTCCGACAGTTTCACATCAGCCCCAGCATTTT. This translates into CASSPTVSHQPQHF.

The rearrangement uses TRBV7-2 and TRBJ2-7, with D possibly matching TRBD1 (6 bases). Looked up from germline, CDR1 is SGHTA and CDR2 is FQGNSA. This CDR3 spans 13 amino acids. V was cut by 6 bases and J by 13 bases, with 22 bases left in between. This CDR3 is CASRSDSGGSLYF. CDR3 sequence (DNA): TGTGCCAGCAGGTCGGACAGTGGAGGATCCCTTTACTTC.

The CDR3: CASSLAAQGLGTDTQYF. The CDR3 nucleotides are TGTGCCAGCAGCTTAGCAGCACAGGGGCTTGGCACAGATACGCAGTATTTT. This rearrangement joins TRBV11-3 to TRBJ2-3; 7 bases agree with TRBD1. Germline V gene lookup returns CDR1 SGHNT and CDR2 YENEEA. V shed 1 base, J shed 1 base, and the junction held 8 bases outside the gene matches. The CDR3 is made up of 17 amino acids.

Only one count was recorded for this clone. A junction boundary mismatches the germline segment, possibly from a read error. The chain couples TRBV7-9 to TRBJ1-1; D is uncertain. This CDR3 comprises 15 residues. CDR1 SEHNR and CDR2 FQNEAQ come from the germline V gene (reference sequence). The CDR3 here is CSSSLGGYENTEAFF. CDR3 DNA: TGTTCCAGCAGCTTAGGCGGTTATGAGAACACTGAAGCTTTCTTT.

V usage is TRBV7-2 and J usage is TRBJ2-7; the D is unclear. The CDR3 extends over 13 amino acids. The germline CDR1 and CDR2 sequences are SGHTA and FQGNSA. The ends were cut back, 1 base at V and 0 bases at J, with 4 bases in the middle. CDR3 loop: CASSLVRSYEQYF. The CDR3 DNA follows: TGTGCCAGCAGCTTAGTTCGCTCCTACGAGCAGTACTTC.

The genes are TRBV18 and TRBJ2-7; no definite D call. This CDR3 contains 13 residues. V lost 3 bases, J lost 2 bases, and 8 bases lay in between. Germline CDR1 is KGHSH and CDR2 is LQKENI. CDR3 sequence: CASSPLATYEQYF. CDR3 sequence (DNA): TGTGCCAGCTCACCGCTGGCAACCTACGAGCAGTACTTC.

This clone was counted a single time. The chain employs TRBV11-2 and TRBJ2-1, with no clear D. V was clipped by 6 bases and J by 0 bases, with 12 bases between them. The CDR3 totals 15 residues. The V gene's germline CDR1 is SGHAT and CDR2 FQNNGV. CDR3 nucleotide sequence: TGTGCCAGCAGTGCCCTATCGAGCTCCTACAATGAGCAGTTCTTC. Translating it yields CASSALSSSYNEQFF.

DNA of the CDR3: TGTGCCAGCAGTGCCGGTCTAGGACAGGGTAAATCACCCCTCCACTTT. It codes for CASSAGLGQGKSPLHF. V usage is TRBV2 and J usage is TRBJ1-6, with TRBD1 matching 8 bases. CDR1 is SNHLY, CDR2 FYNNEI, per germline. Trimming cost V 4 bases and J 10 bases; bases outside gene matches: 12. CDR3 length: 16 amino acids.

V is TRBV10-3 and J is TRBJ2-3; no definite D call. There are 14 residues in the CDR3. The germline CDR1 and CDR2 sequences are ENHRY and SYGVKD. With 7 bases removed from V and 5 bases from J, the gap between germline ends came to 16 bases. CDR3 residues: CAINDWASEDTQYF. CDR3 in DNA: TGTGCCATCAATGACTGGGCCTCCGAAGATACGCAGTATTTT.

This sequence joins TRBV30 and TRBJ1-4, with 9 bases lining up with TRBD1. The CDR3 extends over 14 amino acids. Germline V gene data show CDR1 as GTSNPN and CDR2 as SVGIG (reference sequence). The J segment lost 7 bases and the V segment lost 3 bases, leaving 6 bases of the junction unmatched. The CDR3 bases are TGTGCCTGGAGAGAACAGGGGGCGGGTGAAAAACTGTTTTTT. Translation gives CAWREQGAGEKLFF.

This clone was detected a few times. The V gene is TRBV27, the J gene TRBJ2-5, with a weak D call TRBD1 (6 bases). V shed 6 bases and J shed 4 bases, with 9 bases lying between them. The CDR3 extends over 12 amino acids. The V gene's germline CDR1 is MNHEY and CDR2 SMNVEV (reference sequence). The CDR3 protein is CASSLQGETQYF. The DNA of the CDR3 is TGTGCCAGCAGCTTACAGGGAGAGACCCAGTACTTC.

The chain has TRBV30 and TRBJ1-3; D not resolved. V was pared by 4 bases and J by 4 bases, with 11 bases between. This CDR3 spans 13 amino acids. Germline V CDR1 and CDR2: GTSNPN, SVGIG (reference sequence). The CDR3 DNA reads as TGTGCCTGGATGGGCCCGGTAGGAAACACCATATATTTT. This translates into CAWMGPVGNTIYF. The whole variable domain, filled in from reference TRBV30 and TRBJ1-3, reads SQTIHQWPATLVQPVGSPLSLECTVEGTSNPNLYWYRQAAGRGLQLLFYSVGIGQISSEVPQNLSASRPQDRQFILSSKKLLLSDSGFYLCAWMGPVGNTIYFGEGSWLTVV.

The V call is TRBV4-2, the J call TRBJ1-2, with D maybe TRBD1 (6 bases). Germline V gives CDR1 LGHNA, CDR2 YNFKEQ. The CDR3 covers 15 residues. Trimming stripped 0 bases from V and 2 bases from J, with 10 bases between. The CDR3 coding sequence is TGTGCCAGCAGCCAAGAACTTGGGACAAACTATGGCTACACCTTC. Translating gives CASSQELGTNYGYTF.

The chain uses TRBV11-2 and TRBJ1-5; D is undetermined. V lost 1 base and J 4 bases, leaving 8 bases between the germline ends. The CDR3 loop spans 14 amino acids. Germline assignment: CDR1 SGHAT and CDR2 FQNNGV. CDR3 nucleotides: TGTGCCAGCAGCTTAGGCGGAGGAAATCAGCCCCAGCATTTT. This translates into CASSLGGGNQPQHF.

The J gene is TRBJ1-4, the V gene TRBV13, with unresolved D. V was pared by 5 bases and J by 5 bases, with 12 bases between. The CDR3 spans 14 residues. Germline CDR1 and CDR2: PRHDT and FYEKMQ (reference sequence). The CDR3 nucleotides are TGTGCCAGCAGCCTCCGGGTCACGAATGAAAAACTGTTTTTT. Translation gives CASSLRVTNEKLFF.

CDR3 DNA: TGTGCCAGTAAGGGGAGGGACGAGGGCGGCTACACCTTC. As protein: CASKGRDEGGYTF. The chain links TRBV19 to TRBJ1-2, with D possibly matching TRBD1 (5 bases). The CDR3 contains 13 residues. V was cut by 7 bases and J by 8 bases, with 17 bases left in between. Germline V gene sequence: CDR1 LNHDA, CDR2 SQIVND (reference sequence).

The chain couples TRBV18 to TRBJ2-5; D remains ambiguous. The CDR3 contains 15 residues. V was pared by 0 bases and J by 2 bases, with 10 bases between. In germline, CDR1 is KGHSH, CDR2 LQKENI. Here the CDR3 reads CASSPPAVQQETQYF. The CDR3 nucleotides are TGTGCCAGCTCACCACCGGCAGTGCAACAAGAGACCCAGTACTTC.

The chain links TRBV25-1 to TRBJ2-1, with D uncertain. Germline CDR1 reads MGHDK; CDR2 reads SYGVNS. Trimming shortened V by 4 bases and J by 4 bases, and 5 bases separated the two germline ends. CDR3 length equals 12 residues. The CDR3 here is CASSAAYNEQFF. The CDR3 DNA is TGTGCCAGCAGTGCCGCGTACAATGAGCAGTTCTTC.

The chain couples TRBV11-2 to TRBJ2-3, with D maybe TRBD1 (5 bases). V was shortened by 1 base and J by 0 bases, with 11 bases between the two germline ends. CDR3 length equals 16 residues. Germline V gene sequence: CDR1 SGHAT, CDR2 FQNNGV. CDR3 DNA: TGTGCCAGCAGCTTAGCTGGGGCTTATAGCACAGATACGCAGTATTTT. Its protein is CASSLAGAYSTDTQYF.

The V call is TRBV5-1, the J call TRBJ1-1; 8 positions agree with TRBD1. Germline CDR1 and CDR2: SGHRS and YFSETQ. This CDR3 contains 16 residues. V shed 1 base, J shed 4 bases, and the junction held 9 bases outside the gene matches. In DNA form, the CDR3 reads TGCGCCAGCAGCTTGAGAATCGACAGGGGAGGCACTGAAGCTTTCTTT. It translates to CASSLRIDRGGTEAFF.

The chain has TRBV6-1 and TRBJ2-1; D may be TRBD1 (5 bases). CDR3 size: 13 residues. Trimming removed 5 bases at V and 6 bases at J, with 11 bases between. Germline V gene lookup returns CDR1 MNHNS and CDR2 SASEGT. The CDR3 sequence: CASSTIDSNEQFF. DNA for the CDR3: TGTGCCAGCAGTACGATAGACAGCAATGAGCAGTTCTTC.

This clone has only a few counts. CDR3 region: CASTGDRGGYSPLHF. CDR3 nucleotides: TGTGCCAGCACCGGGGACAGGGGTGGGTACTCACCCCTCCACTTT. The rearrangement uses TRBV6-1 and TRBJ1-6, with TRBD1 identical over 10 bases. J gave up 10 bases and V 7 bases, and 10 bases lay outside the gene matches. The CDR3 is 15 residues long. Germline loops: CDR1 MNHNS, CDR2 SASEGT.